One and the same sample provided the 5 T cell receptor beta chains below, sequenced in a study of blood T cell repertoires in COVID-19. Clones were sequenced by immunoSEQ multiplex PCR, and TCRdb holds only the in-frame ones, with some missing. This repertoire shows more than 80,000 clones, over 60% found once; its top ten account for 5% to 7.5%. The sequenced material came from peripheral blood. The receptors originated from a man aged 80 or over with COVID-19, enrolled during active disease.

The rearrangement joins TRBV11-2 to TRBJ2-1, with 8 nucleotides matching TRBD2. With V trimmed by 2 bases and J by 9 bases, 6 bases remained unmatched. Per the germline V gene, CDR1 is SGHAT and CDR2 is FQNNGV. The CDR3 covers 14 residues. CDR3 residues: CASSLLTSGTEQFF. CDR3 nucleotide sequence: TGTGCCAGCAGCTTATTAACTAGCGGCACTGAGCAGTTCTTC.

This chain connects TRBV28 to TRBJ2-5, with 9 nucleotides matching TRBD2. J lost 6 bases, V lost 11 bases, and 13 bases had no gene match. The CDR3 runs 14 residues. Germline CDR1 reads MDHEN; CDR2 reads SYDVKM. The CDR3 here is CAHRGWTSDQTQYF. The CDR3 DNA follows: TGTGCCCATAGGGGTTGGACTAGCGATCAGACCCAGTACTTC.

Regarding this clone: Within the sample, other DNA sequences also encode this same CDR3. The CDR3 DNA is TGTGCCAGCAGTTTATCACAGGGCCCTGAAGCTTTCTTT. Amino acid sequence: CASSLSQGPEAFF. The chain employs TRBV28 and TRBJ1-1; maybe TRBD1 (6 bases). This CDR3 has 13 amino acids. Trimming removed 1 base from V and 6 bases from J, with 9 bases in between. From germline, CDR1 is MDHEN and CDR2 SYDVKM.

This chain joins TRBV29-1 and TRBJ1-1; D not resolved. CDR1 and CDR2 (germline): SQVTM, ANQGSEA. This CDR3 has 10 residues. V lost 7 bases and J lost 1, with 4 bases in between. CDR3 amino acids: CSGQNTEAFF. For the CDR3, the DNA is TGCAGCGGTCAGAACACTGAAGCTTTCTTT.

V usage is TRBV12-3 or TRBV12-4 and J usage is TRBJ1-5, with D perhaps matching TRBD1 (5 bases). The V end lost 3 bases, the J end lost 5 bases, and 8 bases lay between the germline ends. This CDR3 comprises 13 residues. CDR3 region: CASSFSRDQPQHF. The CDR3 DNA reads TGTGCCAGCAGTTTTTCCAGGGATCAGCCCCAGCATTTT.